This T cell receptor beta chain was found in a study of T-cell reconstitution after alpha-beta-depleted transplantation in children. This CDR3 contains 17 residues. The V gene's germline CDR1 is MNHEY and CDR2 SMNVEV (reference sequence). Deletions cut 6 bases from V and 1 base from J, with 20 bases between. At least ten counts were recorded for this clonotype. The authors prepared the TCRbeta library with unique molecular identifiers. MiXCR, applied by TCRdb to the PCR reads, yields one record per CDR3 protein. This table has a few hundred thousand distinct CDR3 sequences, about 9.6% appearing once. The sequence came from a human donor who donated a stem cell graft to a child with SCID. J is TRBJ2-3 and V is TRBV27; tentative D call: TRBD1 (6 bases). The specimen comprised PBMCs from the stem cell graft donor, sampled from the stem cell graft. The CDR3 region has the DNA TGTGCCAGCAGCCCCCCACAGGGATGGAAAGGCACAGATACGCAGTATTTT. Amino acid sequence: CASSPPQGWKGTDTQYF.